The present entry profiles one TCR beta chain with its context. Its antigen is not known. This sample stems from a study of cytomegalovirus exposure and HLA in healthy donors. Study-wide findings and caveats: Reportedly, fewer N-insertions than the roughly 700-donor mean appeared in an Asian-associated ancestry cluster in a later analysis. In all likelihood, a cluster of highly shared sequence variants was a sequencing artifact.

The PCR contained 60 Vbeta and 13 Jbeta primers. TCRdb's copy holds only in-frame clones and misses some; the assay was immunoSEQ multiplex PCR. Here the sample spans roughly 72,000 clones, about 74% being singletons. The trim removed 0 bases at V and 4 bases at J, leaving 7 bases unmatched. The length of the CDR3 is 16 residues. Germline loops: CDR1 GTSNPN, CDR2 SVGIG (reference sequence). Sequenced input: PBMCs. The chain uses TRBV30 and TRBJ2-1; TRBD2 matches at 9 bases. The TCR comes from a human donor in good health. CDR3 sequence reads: CAWSVLEAGGYNEQFF. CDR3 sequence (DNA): TGTGCCTGGAGTGTACTCGAGGCGGGAGGGTACAATGAGCAGTTCTTC. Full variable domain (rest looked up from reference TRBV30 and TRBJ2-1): SQTIHQWPATLVQPVGSPLSLECTVEGTSNPNLYWYRQAAGRGLQLLFYSVGIGQISSEVPQNLSASRPQDRQFILSSKKLLLSDSGFYLCAWSVLEAGGYNEQFFGPGTRLTVL.